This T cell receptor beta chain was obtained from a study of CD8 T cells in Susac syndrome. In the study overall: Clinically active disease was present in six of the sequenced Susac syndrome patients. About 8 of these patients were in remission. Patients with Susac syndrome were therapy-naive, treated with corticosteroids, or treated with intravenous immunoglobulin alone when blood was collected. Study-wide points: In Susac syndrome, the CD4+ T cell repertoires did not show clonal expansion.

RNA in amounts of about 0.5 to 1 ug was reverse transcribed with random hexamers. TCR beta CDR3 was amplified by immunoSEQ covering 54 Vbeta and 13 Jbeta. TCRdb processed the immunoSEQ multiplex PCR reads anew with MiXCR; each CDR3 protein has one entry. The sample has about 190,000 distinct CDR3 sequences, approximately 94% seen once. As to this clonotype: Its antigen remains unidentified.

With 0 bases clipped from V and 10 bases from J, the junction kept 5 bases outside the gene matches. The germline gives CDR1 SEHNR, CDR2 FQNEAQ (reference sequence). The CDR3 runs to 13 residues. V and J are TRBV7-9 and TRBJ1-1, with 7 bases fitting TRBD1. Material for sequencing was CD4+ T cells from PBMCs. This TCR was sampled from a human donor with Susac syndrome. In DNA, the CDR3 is TGTGCCAGCAGCTTAGCGGGACAGAGCGGAGCTTTCTTT. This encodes CASSLAGQSGAFF.